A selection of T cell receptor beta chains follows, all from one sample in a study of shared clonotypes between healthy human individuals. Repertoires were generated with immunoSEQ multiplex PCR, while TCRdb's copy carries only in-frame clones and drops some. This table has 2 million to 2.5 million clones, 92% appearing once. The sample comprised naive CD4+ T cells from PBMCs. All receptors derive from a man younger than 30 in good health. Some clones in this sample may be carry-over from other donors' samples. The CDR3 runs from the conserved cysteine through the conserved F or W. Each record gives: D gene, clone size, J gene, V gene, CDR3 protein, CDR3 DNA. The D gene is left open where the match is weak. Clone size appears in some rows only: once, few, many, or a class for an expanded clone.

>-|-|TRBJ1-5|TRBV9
CASSVGGESGNQPQHF
TGTGCCAGCAGCGTAGGTGGGGAATCGGGCAATCAGCCCCAGCATTTT
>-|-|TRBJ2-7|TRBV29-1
CSVMGGRYEQYF
TGCAGCGTGATGGGGGGCAGGTACGAGCAGTACTTC
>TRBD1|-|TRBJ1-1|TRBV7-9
CASSLGDRGRNTEAFF
TGTGCCAGCAGCTTAGGGGACAGGGGGCGGAACACTGAAGCTTTCTTT
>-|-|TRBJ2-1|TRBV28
CASSFSLGSYNEQFF
TGTGCCAGCAGTTTTTCCCTGGGGTCCTACAATGAGCAGTTCTTC
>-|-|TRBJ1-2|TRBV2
CASSEGTGNGYTF
TGTGCCAGCAGTGAAGGTACAGGGAACGGCTACACCTTC
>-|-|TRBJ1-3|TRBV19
CASSIVGVNSGNTIYF
TGTGCCAGTAGTATAGTTGGAGTCAACTCTGGAAACACCATATATTTT
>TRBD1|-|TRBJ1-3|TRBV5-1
CASSLTGDGNTIYF
TGCGCCAGCAGCTTGACAGGGGACGGAAACACCATATATTTT
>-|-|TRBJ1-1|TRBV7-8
CASSLVGQYTEAFF
TGTGCCAGCAGCTTAGTCGGCCAGTACACTGAAGCTTTCTTT
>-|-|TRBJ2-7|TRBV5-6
CASSAGSGYEQYF
TGTGCCAGCTCCGCAGGGAGCGGGTACGAGCAGTACTTC
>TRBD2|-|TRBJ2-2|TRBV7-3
CASSPLAGAYTGELFF
TGTGCCAGCAGTCCCCTAGCGGGAGCTTACACCGGGGAGCTGTTTTTT
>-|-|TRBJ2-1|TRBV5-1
CASSLAANSYNEQFF
TGCGCCAGCAGCTTAGCGGCTAACTCCTACAATGAGCAGTTCTTC
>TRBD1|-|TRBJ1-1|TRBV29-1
CSVALQGSNTEAFF
TGCAGCGTTGCGTTACAGGGGTCTAACACTGAAGCTTTCTTT
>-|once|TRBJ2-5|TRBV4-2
CASSQSFETQYF
TGTGCCAGCAGCCAATCTTTTGAGACCCAGTACTTC
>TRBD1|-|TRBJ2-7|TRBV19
CASSPRTGGAYEQYF
TGTGCCAGTAGTCCCCGGACAGGGGGCGCCTACGAGCAGTACTTC
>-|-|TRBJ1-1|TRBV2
CASSVLDREWCF
TGTGCCAGCAGTGTCCTCGACCGCGAGTGGTGCTTT
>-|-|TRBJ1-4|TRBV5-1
CASSLGGTNEKLFF
TGCGCCAGCAGCCTAGGAGGGACTAATGAAAAACTGTTTTTT
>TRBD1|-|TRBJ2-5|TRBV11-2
CASSLEGQSRSQYF
TGTGCCAGCAGCTTAGAGGGACAGTCACGGTCCCAGTACTTC
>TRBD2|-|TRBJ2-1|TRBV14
CASSQRLSSGINEQFF
TGTGCCAGCAGCCAACGCCTCTCTAGCGGGATAAATGAGCAGTTCTTC
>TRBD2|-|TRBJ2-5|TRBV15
CATSRDEVTSGLRKTQYF
TGTGCCACCAGCAGAGATGAAGTAACTAGCGGCCTCCGGAAGACCCAGTACTTC
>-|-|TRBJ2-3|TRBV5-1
CASTGVGDTQYF
TGCGCCAGCACCGGGGTTGGGGATACGCAGTATTTT
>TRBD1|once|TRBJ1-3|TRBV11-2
CASSLRGQGAGNTIYF
TGTGCCAGCAGCTTGAGGGGACAGGGCGCTGGAAACACCATATATTTT
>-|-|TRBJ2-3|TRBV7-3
CASSRVGRVATDTQYF
TGTGCCAGCAGTAGGGTAGGGCGGGTGGCCACAGATACGCAGTATTTT
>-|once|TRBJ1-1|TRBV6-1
CASSEIGGTEAFF
TGTGCCAGCAGTGAAATCGGGGGCACTGAAGCTTTCTTT
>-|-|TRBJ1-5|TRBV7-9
CASSFVGAHSNQPQHF
TGTGCCAGCAGCTTCGTGGGGGCACATAGCAATCAGCCCCAGCATTTT
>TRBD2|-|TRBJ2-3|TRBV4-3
CASSRGPGGSGDTQYF
TGCGCCAGCAGCCGAGGCCCGGGAGGGTCAGGAGATACGCAGTATTTT
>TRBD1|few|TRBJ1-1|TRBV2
CASSEQGARTEAFF
TGTGCCAGCAGTGAGCAGGGGGCACGGACTGAAGCTTTCTTT
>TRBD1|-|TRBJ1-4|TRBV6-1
CASSVNRGPGKANEKLFF
TGTGCCAGCAGTGTAAACAGGGGGCCCGGGAAAGCGAATGAAAAACTGTTTTTT
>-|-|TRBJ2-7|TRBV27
CASSPQGFSYEQYF
TGTGCCAGCAGCCCTCAGGGGTTCTCCTACGAGCAGTACTTC
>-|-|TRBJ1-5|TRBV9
CASSKTVSNQPQHF
TGTGCCAGCAGCAAGACAGTCTCCAATCAGCCCCAGCATTTT
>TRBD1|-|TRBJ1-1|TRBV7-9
CASSSPGGRDTEAFF
TGTGCCAGCAGCTCACCAGGGGGTCGGGACACTGAAGCTTTCTTT
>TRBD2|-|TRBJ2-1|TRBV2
CASSEYGGRARNEQFF
TGTGCCAGCAGTGAATATGGCGGGAGGGCCCGGAATGAGCAGTTCTTC
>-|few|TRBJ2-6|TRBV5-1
CASRDSSGANVLTF
TGCGCCAGCAGAGATAGCTCTGGGGCCAACGTCCTGACTTTC
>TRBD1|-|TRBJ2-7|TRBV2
CASSLGTGPSYEQYF
TGTGCCAGCAGTCTTGGGACAGGACCCTCCTACGAGCAGTACTTC
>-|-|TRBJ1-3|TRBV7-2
CASSLGALGTGNTIYF
TGTGCCAGCAGCTTAGGGGCCCTGGGGACTGGAAACACCATATATTTT
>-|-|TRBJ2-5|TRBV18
CASSPPVRETQYF
TGTGCCAGCTCACCACCGGTTAGAGAGACCCAGTACTTC
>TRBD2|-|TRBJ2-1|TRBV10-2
CASSAEGIAGWYNEQFF
TGCGCCAGCAGCGCCGAGGGGATAGCGGGATGGTACAATGAGCAGTTCTTC
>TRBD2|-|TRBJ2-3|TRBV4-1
CASSQEGLLSTDTQYF
TGCGCCAGCAGCCAAGAGGGACTATTGAGCACAGATACGCAGTATTTT
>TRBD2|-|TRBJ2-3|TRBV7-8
CASSPLAGSYTDTQYF
TGTGCCAGCAGCCCCCTAGCGGGGTCCTACACAGATACGCAGTATTTT
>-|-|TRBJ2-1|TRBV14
CASSLSGPYNEQFF
TGTGCCAGCAGCCTTTCCGGACCCTACAATGAGCAGTTCTTC
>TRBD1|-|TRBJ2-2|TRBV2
CASSDQGAKVGELFF
TGTGCCAGCAGTGACCAGGGGGCTAAAGTCGGGGAGCTGTTTTTT
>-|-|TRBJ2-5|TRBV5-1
CASSSGGGETQYF
TGCGCCAGCAGCTCGGGGGGCGGGGAGACCCAGTACTTC
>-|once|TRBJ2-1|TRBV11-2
CASSFSAAFGRNEQFF
TGTGCCAGCAGCTTCTCGGCGGCCTTTGGGCGGAATGAGCAGTTCTTC
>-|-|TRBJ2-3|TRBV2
CASGSTDTQYF
TGTGCCAGCGGGAGCACAGATACGCAGTATTTT
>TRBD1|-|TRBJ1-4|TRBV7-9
CASSPGQGREKLFF
TGTGCCAGCAGCCCCGGACAGGGTCGGGAAAAACTGTTTTTT
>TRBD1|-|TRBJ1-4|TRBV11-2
CASSLSPGQGHEKLFF
TGTGCCAGCAGCCTATCCCCGGGACAGGGGCATGAAAAACTGTTTTTT
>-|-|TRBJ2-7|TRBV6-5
CASTVSFQRNDEQYF
TGTGCCAGCACCGTAAGTTTCCAGCGTAACGACGAGCAGTACTTC
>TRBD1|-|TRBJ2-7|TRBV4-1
CASSRDREWYEQYF
TGCGCCAGCAGCCGAGACAGGGAATGGTACGAGCAGTACTTC
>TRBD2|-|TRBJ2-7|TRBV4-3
CASSQISGADYEQYF
TGCGCCAGCAGCCAAATCAGCGGGGCGGACTACGAGCAGTACTTC
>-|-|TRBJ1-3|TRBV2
CASSEYGRASGNTIYF
TGTGCCAGCAGTGAATATGGCAGGGCCTCTGGAAACACCATATATTTT
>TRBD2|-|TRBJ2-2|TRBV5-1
CASARTSGIPGELFF
TGCGCCAGCGCCCGGACTAGCGGGATCCCCGGGGAGCTGTTTTTT
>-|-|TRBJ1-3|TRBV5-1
CASSLGGSSGNTIYF
TGCGCCAGCAGCTTAGGCGGCAGCTCTGGAAACACCATATATTTT
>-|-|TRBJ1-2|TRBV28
CASREQRAYGYTF
TGTGCCAGCAGAGAACAACGGGCTTATGGCTACACCTTC
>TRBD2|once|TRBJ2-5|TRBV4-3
CASSQEVTSGDYF
TGCGCCAGCAGCCAAGAAGTGACTAGCGGGGATTACTTC